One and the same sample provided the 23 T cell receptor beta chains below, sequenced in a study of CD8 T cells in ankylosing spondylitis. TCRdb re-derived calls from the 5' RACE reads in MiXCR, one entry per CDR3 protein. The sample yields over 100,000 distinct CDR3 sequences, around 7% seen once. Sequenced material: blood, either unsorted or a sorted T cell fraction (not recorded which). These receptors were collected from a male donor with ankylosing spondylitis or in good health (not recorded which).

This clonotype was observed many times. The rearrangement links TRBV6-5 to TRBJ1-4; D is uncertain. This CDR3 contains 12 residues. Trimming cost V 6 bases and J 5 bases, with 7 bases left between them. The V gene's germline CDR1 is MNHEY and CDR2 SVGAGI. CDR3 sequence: CASRRQNEKLFF. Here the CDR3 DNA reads TGTGCCAGCAGGCGTCAAAATGAAAAACTGTTTTTT.

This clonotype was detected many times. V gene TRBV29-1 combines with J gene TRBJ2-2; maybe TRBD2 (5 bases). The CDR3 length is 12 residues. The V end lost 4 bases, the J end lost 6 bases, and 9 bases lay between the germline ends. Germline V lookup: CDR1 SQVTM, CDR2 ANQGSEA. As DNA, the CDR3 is TGCAGCGTTGGAGAGGGCGCCGGGGAGCTGTTTTTT. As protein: CSVGEGAGELFF.

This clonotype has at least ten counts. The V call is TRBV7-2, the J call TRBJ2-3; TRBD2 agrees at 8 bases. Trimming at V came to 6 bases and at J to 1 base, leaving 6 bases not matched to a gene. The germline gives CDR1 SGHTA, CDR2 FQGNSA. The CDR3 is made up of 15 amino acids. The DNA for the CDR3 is TGTGCCAGCAGTTATAGCGGGAAGGGCACAGATACGCAGTATTTT. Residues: CASSYSGKGTDTQYF.

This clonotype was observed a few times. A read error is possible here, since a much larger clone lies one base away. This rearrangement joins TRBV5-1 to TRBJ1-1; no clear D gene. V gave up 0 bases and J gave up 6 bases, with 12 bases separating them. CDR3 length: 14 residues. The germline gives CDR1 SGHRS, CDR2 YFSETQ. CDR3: CASSLGREGAEAFF. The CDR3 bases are TGCGCCAGCAGCTTGGGTCGAGAGGGCGCTGAAGCTTTCTTT. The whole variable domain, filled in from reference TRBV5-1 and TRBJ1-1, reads KAGVTQTPRYLIKTRGQQVTLSCSPISGHRSVSWYQQTPGQGLQFLFEYFSETQRNKGNFPGRFSGRQFSNSRSEMNVSTLELGDSALYLCASSLGREGAEAFFGQGTRLTVV.

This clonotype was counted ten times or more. CDR3 sequence: CASSASGGTIYF. As DNA, the CDR3 is TGTGCCAGCAGTGCCTCGGGGGGCACCATATATTTT. This rearrangement joins TRBV9 to TRBJ1-3; weak D call: TRBD1 (5 bases). Germline CDR1 reads SGDLS; CDR2 reads YYNGEE. Trimming took off 5 bases at V and 9 bases at J, with 12 bases between the two ends. The CDR3 is 12 amino acids. The entire variable domain, with the rest obtained from reference TRBV9 and TRBJ1-3, is as follows: DSGVTQTPKHLITATGQRVTLRCSPRSGDLSVYWYQQSLDQGLQFLIQYYNGEERAKGNILERFSAQQFPDLHSELNLSSLELGDSALYFCASSASGGTIYFGEGSWLTVV.

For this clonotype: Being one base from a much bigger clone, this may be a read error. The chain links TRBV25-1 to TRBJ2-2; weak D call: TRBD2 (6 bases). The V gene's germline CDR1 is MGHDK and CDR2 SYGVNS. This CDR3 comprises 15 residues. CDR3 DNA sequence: TGTGCCAGCAGTGGGGGATTGGGAATAGCCGGGGGGCTGTTTTTT. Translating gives CASSGGLGIAGGLFF.

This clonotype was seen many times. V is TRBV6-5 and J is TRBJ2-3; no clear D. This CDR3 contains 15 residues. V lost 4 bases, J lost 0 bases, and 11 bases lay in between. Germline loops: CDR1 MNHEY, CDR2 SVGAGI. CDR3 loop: CASSFDGSSTDTQYF. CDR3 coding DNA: TGTGCCAGCAGTTTTGACGGATCTAGCACAGATACGCAGTATTTT.

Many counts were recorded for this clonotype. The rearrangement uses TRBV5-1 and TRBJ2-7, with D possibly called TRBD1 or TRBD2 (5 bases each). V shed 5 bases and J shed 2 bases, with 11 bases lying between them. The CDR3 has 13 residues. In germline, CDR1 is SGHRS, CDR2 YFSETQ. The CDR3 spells CASSSGTTYEQYF. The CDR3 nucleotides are TGCGCCAGCAGTTCCGGGACCACCTACGAGCAGTACTTC.

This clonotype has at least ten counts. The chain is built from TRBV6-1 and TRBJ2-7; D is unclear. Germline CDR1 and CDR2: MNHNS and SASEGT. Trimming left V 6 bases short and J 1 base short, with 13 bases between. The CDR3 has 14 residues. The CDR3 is CASRKEVDSYEQYF. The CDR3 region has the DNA TGTGCCAGCAGAAAAGAGGTGGATTCCTACGAGCAGTACTTC.

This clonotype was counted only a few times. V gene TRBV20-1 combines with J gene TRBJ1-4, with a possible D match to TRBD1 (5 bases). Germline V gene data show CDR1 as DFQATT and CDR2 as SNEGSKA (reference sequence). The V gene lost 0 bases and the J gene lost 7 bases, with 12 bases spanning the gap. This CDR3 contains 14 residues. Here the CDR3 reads CSARDLGVGEKLFF. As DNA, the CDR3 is TGCAGTGCTAGAGATTTGGGGGTGGGTGAAAAACTGTTTTTT.

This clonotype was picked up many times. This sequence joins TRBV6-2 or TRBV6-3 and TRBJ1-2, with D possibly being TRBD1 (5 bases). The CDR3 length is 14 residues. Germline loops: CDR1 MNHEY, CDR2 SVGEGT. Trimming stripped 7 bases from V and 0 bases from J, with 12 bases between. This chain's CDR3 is CASIRAGPNYGYTF. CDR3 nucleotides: TGTGCCAGCATCCGGGCGGGACCTAACTATGGCTACACCTTC.

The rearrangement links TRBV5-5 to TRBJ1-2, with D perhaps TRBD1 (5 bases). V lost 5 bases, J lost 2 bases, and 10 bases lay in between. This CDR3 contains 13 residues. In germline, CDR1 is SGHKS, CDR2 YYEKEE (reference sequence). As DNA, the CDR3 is TGTGCCAGCAGTATAGACAGCAACTATGGCTACACCTTC. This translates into CASSIDSNYGYTF. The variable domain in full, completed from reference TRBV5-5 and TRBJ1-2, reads DAGVTQSPTHLIKTRGQQVTLRCSPISGHKSVSWYQQVLGQGPQFIFQYYEKEERGRGNFPDRFSARQFPNYSSELNVNALLLGDSALYLCASSIDSNYGYTFGSGTRLTVV.

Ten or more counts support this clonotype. CDR3 nucleotide sequence: TGTGCCAGCAGCTTGAGAGTCCCCGCCGGGGAGCTGTTTTTT. Protein sequence: CASSLRVPAGELFF. J is TRBJ2-2 and V is TRBV5-5; no reliable D call. Trimming removed 1 base at V and 6 bases at J, with 10 bases between. The germline gives CDR1 SGHKS, CDR2 YYEKEE (reference sequence). This CDR3 has 14 amino acids.

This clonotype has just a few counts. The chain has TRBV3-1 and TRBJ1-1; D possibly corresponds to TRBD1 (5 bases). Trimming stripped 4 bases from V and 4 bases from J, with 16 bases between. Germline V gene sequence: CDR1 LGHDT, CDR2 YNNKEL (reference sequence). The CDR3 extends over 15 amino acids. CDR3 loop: CASSPGARDRTEAFF. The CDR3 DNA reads TGTGCCAGCAGCCCTGGGGCCCGGGACCGCACTGAAGCTTTCTTT.

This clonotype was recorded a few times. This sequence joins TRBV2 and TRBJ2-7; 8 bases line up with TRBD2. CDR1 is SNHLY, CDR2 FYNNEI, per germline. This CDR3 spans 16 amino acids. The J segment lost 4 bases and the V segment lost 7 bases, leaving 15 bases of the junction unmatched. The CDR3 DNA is TGTGCCAGCATATACTCTTTGATAGCGGGGCAGTACGAGCAGTACTTC. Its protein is CASIYSLIAGQYEQYF. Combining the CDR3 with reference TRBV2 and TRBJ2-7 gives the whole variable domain EPEVTQTPSHQVTQMGQEVILRCVPISNHLYFYWYRQILGQKVEFLVSFYNNEISEKSEIFDDQFSVERPDGSNFTLKIRSTKLEDSAMYFCASIYSLIAGQYEQYFGPGTRLTVT.

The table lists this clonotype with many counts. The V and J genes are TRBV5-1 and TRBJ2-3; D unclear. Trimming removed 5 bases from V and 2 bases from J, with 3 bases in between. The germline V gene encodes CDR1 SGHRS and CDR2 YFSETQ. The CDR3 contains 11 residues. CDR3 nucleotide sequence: TGCGCCAGCAGTTCCACAGATACGCAGTATTTT. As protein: CASSSTDTQYF. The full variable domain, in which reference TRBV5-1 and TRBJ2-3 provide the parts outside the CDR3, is KAGVTQTPRYLIKTRGQQVTLSCSPISGHRSVSWYQQTPGQGLQFLFEYFSETQRNKGNFPGRFSGRQFSNSRSEMNVSTLELGDSALYLCASSSTDTQYFGPGTRLTVL.

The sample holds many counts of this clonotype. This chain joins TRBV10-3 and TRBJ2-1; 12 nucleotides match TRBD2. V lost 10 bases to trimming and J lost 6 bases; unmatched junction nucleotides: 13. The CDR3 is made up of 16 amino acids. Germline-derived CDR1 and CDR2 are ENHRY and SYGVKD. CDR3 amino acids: CATGLFLAGGANEQFF. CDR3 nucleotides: TGTGCCACCGGACTATTTCTAGCGGGGGGGGCCAATGAGCAGTTCTTC.

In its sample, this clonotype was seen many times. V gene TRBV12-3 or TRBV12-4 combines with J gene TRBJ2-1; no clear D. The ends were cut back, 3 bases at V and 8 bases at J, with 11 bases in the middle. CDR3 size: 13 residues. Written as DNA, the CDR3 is TGTGCCAGCAGTTTGAGGCCCCTGGATGAGCAGTTCTTC. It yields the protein CASSLRPLDEQFF.

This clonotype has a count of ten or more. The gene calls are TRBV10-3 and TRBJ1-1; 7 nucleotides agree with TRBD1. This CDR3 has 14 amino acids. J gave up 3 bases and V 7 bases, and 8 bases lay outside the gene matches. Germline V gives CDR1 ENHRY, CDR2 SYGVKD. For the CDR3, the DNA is TGTGCCATCAACCGGGACAGTAGGGACACTGAAGCTTTCTTT. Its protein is CAINRDSRDTEAFF.

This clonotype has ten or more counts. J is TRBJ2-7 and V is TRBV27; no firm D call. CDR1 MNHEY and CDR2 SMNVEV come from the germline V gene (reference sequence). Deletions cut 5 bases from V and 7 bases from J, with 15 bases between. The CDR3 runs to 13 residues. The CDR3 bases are TGTGCCAGCAGTCTGGCGGCTAGGGTGGAGCAGTACTTC. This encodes CASSLAARVEQYF.

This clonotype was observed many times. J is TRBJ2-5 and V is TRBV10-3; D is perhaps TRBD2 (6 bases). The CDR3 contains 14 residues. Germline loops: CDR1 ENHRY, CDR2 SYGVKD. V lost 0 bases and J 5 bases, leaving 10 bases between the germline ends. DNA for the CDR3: TGTGCCATCAGTGAGTCGAGCGGGCGGGAGACCCAGTACTTC. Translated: CAISESSGRETQYF.

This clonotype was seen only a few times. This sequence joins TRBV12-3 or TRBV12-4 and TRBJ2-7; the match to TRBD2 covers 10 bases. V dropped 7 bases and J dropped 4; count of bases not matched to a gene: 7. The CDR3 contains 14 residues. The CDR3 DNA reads TGTGCCAGCAACACAGCGGGGGGGCCGTACGAGCAGTACTTC. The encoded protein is CASNTAGGPYEQYF.

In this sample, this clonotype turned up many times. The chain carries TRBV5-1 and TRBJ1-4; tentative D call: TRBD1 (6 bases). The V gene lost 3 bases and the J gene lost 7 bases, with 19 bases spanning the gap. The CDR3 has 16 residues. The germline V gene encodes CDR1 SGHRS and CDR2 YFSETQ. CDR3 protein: CASSSGLGGGTEKLFF. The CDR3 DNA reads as TGCGCCAGCAGCTCGGGCCTAGGAGGGGGGACTGAAAAACTGTTTTTT.